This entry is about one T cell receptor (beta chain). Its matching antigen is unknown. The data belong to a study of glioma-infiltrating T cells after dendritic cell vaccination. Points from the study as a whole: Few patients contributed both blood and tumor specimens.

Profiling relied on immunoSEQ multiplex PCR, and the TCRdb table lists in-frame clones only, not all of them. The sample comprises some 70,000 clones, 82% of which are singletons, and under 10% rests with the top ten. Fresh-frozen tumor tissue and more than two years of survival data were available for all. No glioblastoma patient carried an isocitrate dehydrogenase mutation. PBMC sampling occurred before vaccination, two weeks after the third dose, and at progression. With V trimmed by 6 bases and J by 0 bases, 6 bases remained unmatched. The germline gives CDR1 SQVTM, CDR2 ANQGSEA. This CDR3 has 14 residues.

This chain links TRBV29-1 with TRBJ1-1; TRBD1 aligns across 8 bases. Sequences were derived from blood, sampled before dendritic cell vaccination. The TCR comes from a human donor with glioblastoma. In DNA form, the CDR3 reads TGCAGCGTCACTCCGACAGGGGTGAACACTGAAGCTTTCTTT. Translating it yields CSVTPTGVNTEAFF.